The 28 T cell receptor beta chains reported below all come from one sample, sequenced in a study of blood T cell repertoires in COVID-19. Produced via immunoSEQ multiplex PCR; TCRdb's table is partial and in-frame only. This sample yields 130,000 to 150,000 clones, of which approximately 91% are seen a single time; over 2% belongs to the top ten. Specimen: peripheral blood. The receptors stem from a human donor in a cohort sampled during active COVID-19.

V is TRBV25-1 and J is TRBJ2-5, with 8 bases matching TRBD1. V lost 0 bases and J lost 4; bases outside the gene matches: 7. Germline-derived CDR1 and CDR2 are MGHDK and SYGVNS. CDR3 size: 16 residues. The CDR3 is CASSEYGQGGGETQYF. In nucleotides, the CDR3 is TGTGCCAGCAGTGAATATGGACAGGGAGGAGGAGAGACCCAGTACTTC.

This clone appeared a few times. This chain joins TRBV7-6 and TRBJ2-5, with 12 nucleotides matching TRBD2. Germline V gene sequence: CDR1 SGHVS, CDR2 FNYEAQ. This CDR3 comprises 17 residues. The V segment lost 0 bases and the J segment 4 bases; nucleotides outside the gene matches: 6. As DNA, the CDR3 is TGTGCCAGCAGCTTAGCGCTAGCGGGAGGGCTCGGAGAGACCCAGTACTTC. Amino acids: CASSLALAGGLGETQYF.

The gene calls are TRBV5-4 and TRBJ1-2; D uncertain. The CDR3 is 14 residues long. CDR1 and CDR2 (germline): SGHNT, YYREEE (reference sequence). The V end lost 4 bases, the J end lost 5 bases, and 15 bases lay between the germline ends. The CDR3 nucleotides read TGTGCCAGCAGCCACCGGGTCCGGGGATATGGCTACACCTTC. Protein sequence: CASSHRVRGYGYTF. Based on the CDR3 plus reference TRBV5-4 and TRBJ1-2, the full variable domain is ETGVTQSPTHLIKTRGQQVTLRCSSQSGHNTVSWYQQALGQGPQFIFQYYREEENGRGNFPPRFSGLQFPNYSSELNVNALELDDSALYLCASSHRVRGYGYTFGSGTRLTVV.

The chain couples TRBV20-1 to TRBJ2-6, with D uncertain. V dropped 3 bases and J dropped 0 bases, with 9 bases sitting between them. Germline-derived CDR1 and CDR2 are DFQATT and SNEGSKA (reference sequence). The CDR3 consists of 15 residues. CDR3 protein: CSASNSISGANVLTF. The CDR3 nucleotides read TGCAGTGCTAGTAACAGCATCTCTGGGGCCAACGTCCTGACTTTC.

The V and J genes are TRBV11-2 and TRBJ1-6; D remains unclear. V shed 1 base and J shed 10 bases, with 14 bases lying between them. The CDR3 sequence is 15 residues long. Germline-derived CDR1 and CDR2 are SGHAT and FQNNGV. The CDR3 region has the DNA TGTGCCAGCAGCTTAGGCGCAGAGCGGGTATCACCCCTCCACTTT. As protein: CASSLGAERVSPLHF.

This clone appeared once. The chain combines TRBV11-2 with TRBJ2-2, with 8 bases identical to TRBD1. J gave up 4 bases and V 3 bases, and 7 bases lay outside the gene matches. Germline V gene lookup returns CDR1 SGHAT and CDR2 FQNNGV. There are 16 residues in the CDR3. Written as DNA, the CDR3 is TGTGCCAGCAGCTTCACAGGGGGTGGTACCACCGGGGAGCTGTTTTTT. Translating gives CASSFTGGGTTGELFF.

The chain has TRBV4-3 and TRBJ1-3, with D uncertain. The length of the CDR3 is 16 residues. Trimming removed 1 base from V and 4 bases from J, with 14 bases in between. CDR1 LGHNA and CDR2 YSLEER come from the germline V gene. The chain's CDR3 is CASSQGLGRGGNTIYF. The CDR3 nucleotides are TGCGCCAGCAGCCAAGGACTCGGCAGAGGCGGAAACACCATATATTTT.

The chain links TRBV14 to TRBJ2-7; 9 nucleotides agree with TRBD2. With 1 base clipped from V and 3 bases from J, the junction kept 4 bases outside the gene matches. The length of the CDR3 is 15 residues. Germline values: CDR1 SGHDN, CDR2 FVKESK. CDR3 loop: CASSQGTSARYEQYF. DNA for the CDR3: TGTGCCAGCAGCCAAGGGACTAGCGCGCGCTACGAGCAGTACTTC. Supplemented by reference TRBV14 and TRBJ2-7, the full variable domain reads EAGVTQFPSHSVIEKGQTVTLRCDPISGHDNLYWYRRVMGKEIKFLLHFVKESKQDESGMPNNRFLAERTGGTYSTLKVQPAELEDSGVYFCASSQGTSARYEQYFGPGTRLTVT.

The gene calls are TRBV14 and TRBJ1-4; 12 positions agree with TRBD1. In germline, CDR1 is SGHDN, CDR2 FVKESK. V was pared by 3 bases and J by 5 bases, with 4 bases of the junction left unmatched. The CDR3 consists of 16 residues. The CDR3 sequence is CASSHRDRGQNEKLFF. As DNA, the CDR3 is TGTGCCAGCAGCCACCGGGACAGGGGGCAAAATGAAAAACTGTTTTTT.

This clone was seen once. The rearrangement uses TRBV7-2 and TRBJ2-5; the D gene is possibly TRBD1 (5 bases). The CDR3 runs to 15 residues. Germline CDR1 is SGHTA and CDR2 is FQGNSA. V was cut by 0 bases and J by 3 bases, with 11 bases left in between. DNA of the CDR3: TGTGCCAGCAGCTTAGCGGGGCCGATGGAAGAGACCCAGTACTTC. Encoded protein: CASSLAGPMEETQYF.

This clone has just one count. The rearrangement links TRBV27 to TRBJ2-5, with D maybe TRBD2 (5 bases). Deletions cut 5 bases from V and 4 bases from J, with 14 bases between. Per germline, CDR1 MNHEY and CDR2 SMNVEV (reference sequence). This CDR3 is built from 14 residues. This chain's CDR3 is CASSPLLGRETQYF. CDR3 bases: TGTGCCAGCAGTCCCTTGTTGGGGAGAGAGACCCAGTACTTC.

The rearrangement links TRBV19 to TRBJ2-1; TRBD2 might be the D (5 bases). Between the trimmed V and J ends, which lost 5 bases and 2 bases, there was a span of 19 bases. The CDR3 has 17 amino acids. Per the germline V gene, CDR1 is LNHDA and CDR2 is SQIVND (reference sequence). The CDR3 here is CASSAPLAWGAYNEQFF. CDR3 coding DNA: TGTGCCAGTAGTGCCCCCCTGGCCTGGGGAGCCTACAATGAGCAGTTCTTC. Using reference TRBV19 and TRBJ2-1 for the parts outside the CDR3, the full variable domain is DGGITQSPKYLFRKEGQNVTLSCEQNLNHDAMYWYRQDPGQGLRLIYYSQIVNDFQKGDIAEGYSVSREKKESFPLTVTSAQKNPTAFYLCASSAPLAWGAYNEQFFGPGTRLTVL.

CDR3 residues: CASSSDRTDNSPLHF. Written as DNA, the CDR3 is TGTGCCAGCAGCTCGGACAGGACGGATAATTCACCCCTCCACTTT. The J gene is TRBJ1-6, the V gene TRBV5-4; 7 nucleotides match TRBD1. With 3 bases clipped from V and 5 bases from J, the junction kept 5 bases outside the gene matches. The CDR3 has 15 amino acids. CDR1 and CDR2 (germline): SGHNT, YYREEE (reference sequence). Using reference TRBV5-4 and TRBJ1-6 for the parts outside the CDR3, the full variable domain is ETGVTQSPTHLIKTRGQQVTLRCSSQSGHNTVSWYQQALGQGPQFIFQYYREEENGRGNFPPRFSGLQFPNYSSELNVNALELDDSALYLCASSSDRTDNSPLHFGNGTRLTVT.

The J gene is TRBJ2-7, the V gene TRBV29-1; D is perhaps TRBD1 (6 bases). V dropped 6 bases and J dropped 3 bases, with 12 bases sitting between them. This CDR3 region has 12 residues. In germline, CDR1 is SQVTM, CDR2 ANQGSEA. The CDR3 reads CSVGDTFYEQYF. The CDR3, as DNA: TGCAGCGTAGGGGACACCTTCTACGAGCAGTACTTC.

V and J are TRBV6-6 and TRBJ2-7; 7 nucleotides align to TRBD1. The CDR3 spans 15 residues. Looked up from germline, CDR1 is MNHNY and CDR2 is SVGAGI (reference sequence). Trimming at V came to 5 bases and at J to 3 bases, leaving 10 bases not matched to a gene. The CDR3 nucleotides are TGTGCCAGCAGTCCGCCTAGGGGGCAAAACTACGAGCAGTACTTC. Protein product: CASSPPRGQNYEQYF.

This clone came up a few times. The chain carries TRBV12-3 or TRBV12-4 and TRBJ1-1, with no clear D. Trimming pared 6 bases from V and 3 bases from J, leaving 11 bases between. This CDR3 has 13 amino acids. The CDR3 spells CASSPRSDTEAFF. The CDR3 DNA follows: TGTGCCAGCAGCCCACGCTCAGACACTGAAGCTTTCTTT.

The CDR3 DNA follows: TGTGCCAGCAGTTTAGGGAGAGGAAACACCATATATTTT. Amino acid sequence: CASSLGRGNTIYF. The V gene is TRBV12-3 or TRBV12-4, the J gene TRBJ1-3; D call uncertain. Trimming pared 1 base from V and 4 bases from J, leaving 5 bases between. The CDR3 covers 13 residues.

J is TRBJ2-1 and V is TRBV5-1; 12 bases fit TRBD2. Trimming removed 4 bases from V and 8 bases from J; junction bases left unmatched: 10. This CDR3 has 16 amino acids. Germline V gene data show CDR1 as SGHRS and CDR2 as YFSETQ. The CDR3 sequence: CASSVASGGARDEQFF. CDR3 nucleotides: TGCGCCAGCAGCGTCGCTAGCGGGGGGGCCAGGGATGAGCAGTTCTTC.

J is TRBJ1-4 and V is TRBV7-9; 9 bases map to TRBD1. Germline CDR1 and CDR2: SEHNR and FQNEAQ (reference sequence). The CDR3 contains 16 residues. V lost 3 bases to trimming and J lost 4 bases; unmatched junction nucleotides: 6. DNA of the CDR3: TGTGCCAGCAGCTTCACTCCGGGACAGGGTAATGAAAAACTGTTTTTT. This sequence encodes CASSFTPGQGNEKLFF.

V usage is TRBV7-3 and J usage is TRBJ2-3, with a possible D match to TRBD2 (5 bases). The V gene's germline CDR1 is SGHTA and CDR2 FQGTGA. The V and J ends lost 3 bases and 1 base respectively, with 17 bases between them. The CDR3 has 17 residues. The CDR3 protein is CASSFRGLSPRTDTQYF. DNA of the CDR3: TGTGCCAGCAGCTTCAGAGGACTTAGCCCCCGCACAGATACGCAGTATTTT.

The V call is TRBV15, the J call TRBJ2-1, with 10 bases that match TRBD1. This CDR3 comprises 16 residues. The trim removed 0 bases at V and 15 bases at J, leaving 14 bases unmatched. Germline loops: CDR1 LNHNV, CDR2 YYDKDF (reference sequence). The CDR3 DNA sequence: TGTGCCACCAGCAGAGATTACCTCCGGGACAGGGGCTGGTCGTTCTTC. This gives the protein CATSRDYLRDRGWSFF.

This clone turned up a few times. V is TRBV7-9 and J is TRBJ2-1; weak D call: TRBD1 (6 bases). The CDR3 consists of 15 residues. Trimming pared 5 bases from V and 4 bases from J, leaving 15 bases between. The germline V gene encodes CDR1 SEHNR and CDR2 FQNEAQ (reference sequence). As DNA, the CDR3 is TGTGCCAGCAGCCGGCAGGGGCTCGGGTACAATGAGCAGTTCTTC. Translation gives CASSRQGLGYNEQFF.

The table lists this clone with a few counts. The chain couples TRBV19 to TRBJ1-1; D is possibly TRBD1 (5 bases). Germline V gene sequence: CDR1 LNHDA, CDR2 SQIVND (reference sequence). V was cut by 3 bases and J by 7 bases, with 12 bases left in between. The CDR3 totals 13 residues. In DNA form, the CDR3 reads TGTGCCAGTAGTATGAAGGTGACAGTTGAAGCTTTCTTT. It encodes CASSMKVTVEAFF.

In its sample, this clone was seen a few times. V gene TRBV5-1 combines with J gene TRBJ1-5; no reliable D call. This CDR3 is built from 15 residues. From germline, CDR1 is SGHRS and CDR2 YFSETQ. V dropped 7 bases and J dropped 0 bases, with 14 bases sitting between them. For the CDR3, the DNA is TGCGCCAGCCAATCGGTAGCTGGTAGCAATCAGCCCCAGCATTTT. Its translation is CASQSVAGSNQPQHF.

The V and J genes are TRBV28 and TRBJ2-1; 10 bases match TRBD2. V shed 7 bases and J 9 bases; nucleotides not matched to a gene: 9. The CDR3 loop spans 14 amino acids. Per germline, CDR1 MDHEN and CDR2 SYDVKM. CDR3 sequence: CASNLAGEDGEQFF. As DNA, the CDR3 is TGTGCCAGCAACCTAGCGGGAGAAGATGGTGAGCAGTTCTTC. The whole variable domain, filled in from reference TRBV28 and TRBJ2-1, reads DVKVTQSSRYLVKRTGEKVFLECVQDMDHENMFWYRQDPGLGLRLIYFSYDVKMKEKGDIPEGYSVSREKKERFSLILESASTNQTSMYLCASNLAGEDGEQFFGPGTRLTVL.

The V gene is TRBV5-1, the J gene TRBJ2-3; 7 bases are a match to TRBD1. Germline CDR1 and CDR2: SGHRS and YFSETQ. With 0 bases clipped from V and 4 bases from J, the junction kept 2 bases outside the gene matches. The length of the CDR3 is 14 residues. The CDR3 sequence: CASSLGTGADTQYF. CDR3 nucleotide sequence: TGCGCCAGCAGCTTGGGGACAGGAGCAGATACGCAGTATTTT.

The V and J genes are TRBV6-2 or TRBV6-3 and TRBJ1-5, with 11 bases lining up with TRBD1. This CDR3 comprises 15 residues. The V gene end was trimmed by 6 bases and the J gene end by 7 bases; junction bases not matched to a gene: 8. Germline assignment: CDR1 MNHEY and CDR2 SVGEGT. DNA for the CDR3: TGTGCCAGCAGCTGGACAGGGGGCGCGATCCAGCCCCAGCATTTT. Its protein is CASSWTGGAIQPQHF.

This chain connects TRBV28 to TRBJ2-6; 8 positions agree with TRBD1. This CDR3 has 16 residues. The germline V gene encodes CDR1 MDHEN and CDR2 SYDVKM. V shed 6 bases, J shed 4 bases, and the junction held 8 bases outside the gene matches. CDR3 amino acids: CASRPSDRAGANVLTF. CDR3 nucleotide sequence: TGTGCCAGCAGACCCTCGGACAGGGCCGGGGCCAACGTCCTGACTTTC.